These 25 T cell receptor beta chains share one sample of origin, sequenced in a study of blood T cells in healthy people across ages. Together with a sample-barcoded 5' primer, a J-beta primer mix was included in a second PCR lasting roughly 6 to 12 cycles. TCRdb called the 5' RACE reads again in MiXCR, with one record for every CDR3 protein. The sample has 650,000 to 950,000 distinct CDR3 sequences, under 45% seen once. Sequenced material: blood. The receptor source for this set is a man between 60 and 75 years old in good health.

V and J are TRBV7-2 and TRBJ1-2, with 10 bases identical to TRBD1. Germline V gene lookup returns CDR1 SGHTA and CDR2 FQGNSA. V lost 2 bases and J lost 4; bases outside the gene matches: 4. The CDR3 contains 15 residues. The CDR3 sequence: CASSLTGDRGYGYTF. DNA of the CDR3: TGTGCCAGCAGCTTAACTGGGGACAGGGGCTATGGCTACACCTTC.

Note on this clonotype: One end of the junction varies from germline; a read error may be responsible. The V and J genes are TRBV29-1 and TRBJ1-2; 7 bases align to TRBD1. Germline V gives CDR1 SQVTM, CDR2 ANQGSEA. The CDR3 contains 11 residues. DNA of the CDR3: TGCAGCTCAGGGGGGAGGGATGGCTGCACCTTC. The encoded protein is CSSGGRDGCTF.

The chain links TRBV10-3 to TRBJ2-3, with D possibly TRBD1 on 6 matching bases. Looked up from germline, CDR1 is ENHRY and CDR2 is SYGVKD. Trimming removed 8 bases at V and 4 bases at J, with 19 bases between. This CDR3 contains 15 residues. In DNA form, the CDR3 reads TGTGCCATCGGGGCGAACAGGGTAGGGGCAGATACGCAGTATTTT. Protein: CAIGANRVGADTQYF.

This chain joins TRBV6-5 and TRBJ2-5; the match to TRBD2 covers 7 bases. The CDR3 runs to 16 residues. CDR1 and CDR2 (germline): MNHEY, SVGAGI. Germline trimming cut 4 bases from V and 2 bases from J; bases unmatched to any gene: 10. As DNA, the CDR3 is TGTGCCAGCAGTTCCATGGGGGGGAGAAGGCAAGAGACCCAGTACTTC. It codes for CASSSMGGRRQETQYF.

This clonotype has only a few counts. V and J are TRBV3-1 and TRBJ2-7; TRBD2 might be the D (6 bases). V was shortened by 3 bases and J by 5 bases, with 14 bases between the two germline ends. The germline V gene has CDR1 LGHDT and CDR2 YNNKEL (reference sequence). There are 14 residues in the CDR3. CDR3 sequence: CASSHGGEVHEQYF. The CDR3 bases are TGTGCCAGCAGCCACGGCGGGGAGGTTCACGAGCAGTACTTC.

The V gene is TRBV27, the J gene TRBJ1-2; no reliable D call. Germline V gene data show CDR1 as MNHEY and CDR2 as SMNVEV (reference sequence). With 0 bases removed from V and 6 bases from J, the gap between germline ends came to 14 bases. The CDR3 has 15 residues. The CDR3 sequence is CASSLSRGPLDGYTF. The CDR3 DNA is TGTGCCAGCAGTTTATCGCGCGGGCCGCTGGATGGCTACACCTTC.

This clonotype came up a few times. V gene TRBV29-1 combines with J gene TRBJ2-4, with D tentatively TRBD1 (7 bases). Matching the DNA end better, TRBJ2-7 makes the J call doubtful. This CDR3 has 13 residues. Germline values: CDR1 SQVTM, CDR2 ANQGSEA. The CDR3 DNA is TGCAGCGTTAGGGCCAGGGGGGAGCACGAGCAGTACTTC. Protein: CSVRARGEHEQYF.

The table lists this clonotype with a few counts. The chain links TRBV12-3 or TRBV12-4 to TRBJ2-7; 9 nucleotides align to TRBD1. Losses at the gene ends were 7 bases for V and 6 bases for J; bases not matched to a gene: 16. The CDR3 extends over 16 amino acids. CDR3 region: CASTLIRGQGVPEQYF. CDR3 bases: TGTGCCAGCACCCTGATACGGGGACAGGGAGTGCCCGAGCAGTACTTC.

This clonotype was counted only a few times. This sequence joins TRBV4-3 and TRBJ2-3; 10 positions match TRBD2. The V and J ends lost 0 bases and 0 bases, in that order; junction bases with no gene match: 6. The CDR3 contains 18 residues. Germline V gene data show CDR1 as LGHNA and CDR2 as YSLEER. CDR3 in DNA: TGCGCCAGCAGCCAAGAGCCTAGCGGGGGTCCTAGCACAGATACGCAGTATTTT. Translating gives CASSQEPSGGPSTDTQYF.

CDR3 coding DNA: TGTGCCAGCAGTGCCCACCGCGGTTCCTACGAGCAGTACTTC. It codes for CASSAHRGSYEQYF. The chain recombines TRBV6-5 with TRBJ2-7; no firm D call. Per germline, CDR1 MNHEY and CDR2 SVGAGI. The V end lost 5 bases, the J end lost 1 base, and 12 bases lay between the germline ends. The length of the CDR3 is 14 residues.

This chain links TRBV7-6 with TRBJ2-7; weak D call: TRBD1 (6 bases). V was shortened by 2 bases and J by 4 bases, with 12 bases between the two germline ends. In germline, CDR1 is SGHVS, CDR2 FNYEAQ. CDR3 length equals 14 residues. In DNA form, the CDR3 reads TGTGCCAGCAGCTTAAACGAAGGGGGATACGAGCAGTACTTC. This gives the protein CASSLNEGGYEQYF.

This chain uses TRBV29-1 with TRBJ2-6, with 9 bases aligning to TRBD1. The germline V gene encodes CDR1 SQVTM and CDR2 ANQGSEA. J was trimmed by 0 bases and V by 4 bases; bases with no gene match: 10. This CDR3 has 18 amino acids. The CDR3 spells CSVGGGQGQTSGANVLTF. The DNA for the CDR3 is TGCAGCGTTGGGGGGGGACAGGGCCAGACCTCTGGGGCCAACGTCCTGACTTTC.

The chain has TRBV10-3 and TRBJ2-1; tentatively, D is TRBD1 or TRBD2 (6 bases each). The CDR3 has 15 amino acids. The V end lost 0 bases, the J end lost 7 bases, and 13 bases lay between the germline ends. From germline, CDR1 is ENHRY and CDR2 SYGVKD. DNA for the CDR3: TGTGCCATCAGTGAGTCGACCCAGGGGAGGAATGAGCAGTTCTTC. It encodes CAISESTQGRNEQFF.

This rearrangement joins TRBV2 to TRBJ2-3; unclear D gene. The CDR3 contains 15 residues. V gave up 3 bases and J gave up 6 bases, with 16 bases separating them. Germline loops: CDR1 SNHLY, CDR2 FYNNEI. The CDR3 spells CASSDSAILTDTQYF. The DNA of the CDR3 is TGTGCCAGCAGTGACAGTGCCATCCTCACGGATACGCAGTATTTT. The variable domain in full, with the rest retrieved from reference TRBV2 and TRBJ2-3, is EPEVTQTPSHQVTQMGQEVILRCVPISNHLYFYWYRQILGQKVEFLVSFYNNEISEKSEIFDDQFSVERPDGSNFTLKIRSTKLEDSAMYFCASSDSAILTDTQYFGPGTRLTVL.

The chain recombines TRBV6-2 or TRBV6-3 with TRBJ2-3; TRBD1 or TRBD2 may be the D gene (7 bases each). V lost 5 bases and J lost 7, with 19 bases in between. Germline CDR1 reads MNHEY; CDR2 reads SVGEGT. This CDR3 is 15 amino acids long. CDR3 sequence: CASSPRGRGGYTQYF. In DNA form, the CDR3 reads TGTGCCAGCAGTCCCCGAGGCAGGGGGGGATATACGCAGTATTTT.

The rearrangement joins TRBV4-1 to TRBJ2-3, with TRBD2 matching over 7 bases. With 4 bases clipped from V and 3 bases from J, the junction kept 10 bases outside the gene matches. The germline CDR1 and CDR2 sequences are MGHRA and YSYEKL. The CDR3 is 16 amino acids. The CDR3 reads CASSLRSGGATDTQYF. The CDR3, as DNA: TGCGCCAGCAGCCTCCGATCGGGGGGTGCGACAGATACGCAGTATTTT.

This clonotype was detected a few times. The chain is built from TRBV4-3 and TRBJ1-1; D gene ambiguous. The ends were cut back, 0 bases at V and 5 bases at J, with 13 bases in the middle. CDR1 LGHNA and CDR2 YSLEER come from the germline V gene. The CDR3 runs to 15 residues. CDR3 nucleotides: TGCGCCAGCAGCCAAGATCGAAAGGGCCGAACTGAAGCTTTCTTT. It codes for CASSQDRKGRTEAFF.

The rearrangement links TRBV12-3 or TRBV12-4 to TRBJ1-2, with 8 nucleotides matching TRBD1. V dropped 5 bases and J dropped 8; count of bases not matched to a gene: 16. CDR3 size: 16 residues. The CDR3 is CASSPGTGSPPRGYTF. CDR3 in DNA: TGTGCCAGCAGTCCTGGGACAGGTTCCCCTCCTAGGGGCTACACCTTC.

This chain connects TRBV6-2 or TRBV6-3 to TRBJ2-1, with TRBD2 matching over 7 bases. The CDR3 is 17 residues long. Germline CDR1 and CDR2: MNHEY and SVGEGT. V lost 4 bases to trimming and J lost 9 bases; unmatched junction nucleotides: 18. The CDR3, as DNA: TGTGCCAGCAGTTCCTTAGGTGGAGCGGGGACTAAAAGTGAGCAGTTCTTC. It is translated as CASSSLGGAGTKSEQFF.

V usage is TRBV20-1 and J usage is TRBJ1-2; the match to TRBD1 covers 7 bases. V shed 0 bases, J shed 4 bases, and the junction held 11 bases outside the gene matches. CDR1 is DFQATT and CDR2 is SNEGSKA in the germline V gene (reference sequence). The CDR3 runs to 16 residues. The DNA of the CDR3 is TGCAGTGCTAGAGATAGTCCGGGACAGACTTCCTATGGCTACACCTTC. Translated: CSARDSPGQTSYGYTF.

This clonotype was counted between two and nine times. The chain joins TRBV7-6 to TRBJ2-3, with 7 positions matching TRBD2. The CDR3 contains 16 residues. CDR1 is SGHVS, CDR2 FNYEAQ, per germline. With 5 bases clipped from V and 4 bases from J, the junction kept 12 bases outside the gene matches. CDR3 in amino acids: CASSPTGRGFPDTQYF. The DNA for the CDR3 is TGTGCCAGCAGCCCTACCGGGCGGGGGTTCCCAGATACGCAGTATTTT.

The chain couples TRBV6-5 to TRBJ1-1; D call uncertain. CDR1 and CDR2 from the germline V gene are MNHEY and SVGAGI. The CDR3 contains 13 residues. V was clipped by 6 bases and J by 11 bases, with 19 bases between them. In nucleotides, the CDR3 is TGTGCCAGCAGCCAGATAGCGATCCCTGTGGCTTTCTTT. This sequence encodes CASSQIAIPVAFF.

This chain joins TRBV3-1 and TRBJ1-2, with 10 bases matching TRBD1. V gave up 4 bases and J gave up 11 bases; unmatched junction bases: 7. The CDR3 totals 13 residues. Germline CDR1 and CDR2: LGHDT and YNNKEL (reference sequence). CDR3 DNA sequence: TGTGCCAGCAGCCCCGGGACAGGGGATCTATACACCTTC. As protein: CASSPGTGDLYTF.

The CDR3 spells CASSLVGGTSTDTQYF. The CDR3 DNA is TGTGCCAGCAGCTTAGTTGGGGGGACTAGCACAGATACGCAGTATTTT. The gene calls are TRBV7-2 and TRBJ2-3; D possibly corresponds to TRBD2 (6 bases). The CDR3 runs 16 residues. Germline V CDR1 and CDR2: SGHTA, FQGNSA. Trimming took 1 base from V and 0 from J, leaving 11 bases between them.

The CDR3 protein is CASSSGGSAREQYF. CDR3 DNA: TGTGCCAGCAGCAGCGGGGGGTCCGCTCGTGAGCAGTACTTC. The chain couples TRBV7-2 to TRBJ2-7, with 9 bases that match TRBD2. Germline V lookup: CDR1 SGHTA, CDR2 FQGNSA. Unmatched junction bases numbered 9, after V lost 5 bases and J lost 7 bases. This CDR3 comprises 14 residues.